The entry below describes one T cell receptor beta chain. This sample was taken from a study of T-cell reconstitution after alpha-beta-depleted transplantation in children. Germline V lookup: CDR1 DFQATT, CDR2 SNEGSKA (reference sequence). This CDR3 comprises 16 residues. With V trimmed by 0 bases and J by 2 bases, 8 bases remained unmatched. Preparation of the TCRbeta library was carried out with unique molecular identifiers. TCRdb itself ran the PCR reads through MiXCR, one entry per CDR3 protein. The sample has about 600,000 distinct CDR3 sequences, over 9.5% seen once. The sample in question was PBMCs from the stem cell graft donor, obtained from the stem cell graft. The rearrangement joins TRBV20-1 to TRBJ2-7; 9 nucleotides match TRBD2. The sequence derives from a human donor who donated a stem cell graft to a child with acute myeloid leukemia. CDR3 sequence (DNA): TGCAGTGCTAGAGATTCGGGAGGGACTAGCCCCTACGAGCAGTACTTC. Its protein is CSARDSGGTSPYEQYF.